The 4 T cell receptor beta chains below were found in one sample sequenced in a study of cytomegalovirus exposure and HLA in healthy donors. The PCR made use of 60 Vbeta and 13 Jbeta primers. Data came from immunoSEQ multiplex PCR; TCRdb stores just in-frame clones and leaves some out. The sample has some 150,000 clones, 76% seen once. The sequenced sample was PBMCs. The receptors here all came from a female donor in good health and CMV-seronegative.

This chain's CDR3 is CASSPSGVGQYF. The CDR3 nucleotides read TGTGCCAGCAGCCCTAGCGGGGTGGGGCAGTACTTC. The chain carries TRBV11-2 and TRBJ2-7; 9 bases are shared with TRBD2. The CDR3 runs 12 residues. The junction had 5 bases not matched to a gene; V was cut back by 5 bases and J by 9 bases. Germline V gene data show CDR1 as SGHAT and CDR2 as FQNNGV. Variable domain in full (rest from reference TRBV11-2 and TRBJ2-7): EAGVAQSPRYKIIEKRQSVAFWCNPISGHATLYWYQQILGQGPKLLIQFQNNGVVDDSQLPKDRFSAERLKGVDSTLKIQPAKLEDSAVYLCASSPSGVGQYFGPGTRLTVT.

The chain couples TRBV28 to TRBJ1-2; D possibly corresponds to TRBD1 (5 bases). Trimming pared 7 bases from V and 8 bases from J, leaving 14 bases between. The CDR3 contains 12 residues. Germline assignment: CDR1 MDHEN and CDR2 SYDVKM. The CDR3 here is CASMTASRGYTF. CDR3 nucleotides: TGTGCCAGCATGACAGCTTCCAGGGGCTACACCTTC.

V usage is TRBV2 and J usage is TRBJ2-1; D remains ambiguous. The CDR3 spans 14 residues. V was pared by 6 bases and J by 2 bases, with 11 bases between. CDR1 and CDR2 from the germline V gene are SNHLY and FYNNEI. CDR3 in DNA: TGTGCCAGCAGCGAGTCGCTAGCCTACAATGAGCAGTTCTTC. Amino acid sequence: CASSESLAYNEQFF.

The CDR3 loop is CASSQPSGGAPREQYF. CDR3 bases: TGTGCCAGCAGCCAACCAAGCGGGGGCGCCCCGAGAGAGCAGTACTTC. The V and J genes are TRBV13 and TRBJ2-7, with 8 bases lining up with TRBD2. The V gene's germline CDR1 is PRHDT and CDR2 FYEKMQ (reference sequence). J lost 7 bases, V lost 5 bases, and 16 bases had no gene match. The CDR3 runs to 16 residues.